The 24 T cell receptor beta chains below come from one sample, sequenced in a study of blood T cell repertoires in COVID-19 (TCRdb year 2020). The library was built by means of the immunoSEQ multiplex PCR assay. In TCRdb, the immuneACCESS table is reduced to in-frame sequences with V and J assigned. These tables do not hold every clone; where another copy was compared, an unresolved V gene accounts for under half, and the others remain unexplained. The sample data list about 210,000 clones, and 83% of these were observed just once. Roughly 2.9% of the sample is in the top ten clones. Sequencing input: peripheral blood. These receptors all come from a man aged 50 or older with active or convalescent COVID-19.

The V call is TRBV7-6, the J call TRBJ1-1; no reliable D call. The length of the CDR3 is 13 residues. The germline gives CDR1 SGHVS, CDR2 FNYEAQ. V lost 5 bases and J lost 2, with 9 bases in between. CDR3 in DNA: TGTGCCAGCAGCAATCAGATTAACACTGAAGCTTTCTTT. Translating gives CASSNQINTEAFF.

Comments on this clone: Relative to the germline gene, one junction end is altered; a read error may explain this. The chain is built from TRBV27 and TRBJ1-2, with D tentatively TRBD1 (5 bases). The CDR3 sequence is 15 residues long. CDR1 is MNHEY, CDR2 SMNVEV, per germline (reference sequence). CDR3 nucleotides: TGTGCCAGCAGTCCCGGGGGGGGGACCACCAAAGGGATTAACTTC. It specifies CASSPGGGTTKGINF.

V is TRBV5-4 and J is TRBJ2-1; D is possibly TRBD2 (7 bases). The V gene lost 4 bases and the J gene lost 5 bases, with 16 bases spanning the gap. Germline CDR1 reads SGHNT; CDR2 reads YYREEE (reference sequence). The CDR3 has 15 residues. Here the CDR3 reads CASSRAGGLDNEQFF. The DNA for the CDR3 is TGTGCCAGCAGCCGAGCCGGGGGGCTGGACAATGAGCAGTTCTTC.

The rearrangement links TRBV30 to TRBJ1-3; D gene ambiguous. Germline V gene sequence: CDR1 GTSNPN, CDR2 SVGIG (reference sequence). Trimming removed 2 bases from V and 0 bases from J, with 14 bases in between. The CDR3 has 16 amino acids. CDR3 coding DNA: TGTGCCTGGAGTAGAGAATCAGGTCACTCTGGAAACACCATATATTTT. As protein: CAWSRESGHSGNTIYF.

The rearrangement links TRBV14 to TRBJ1-6; TRBD1 might be the D (6 bases). The CDR3 loop spans 14 amino acids. The germline CDR1 and CDR2 sequences are SGHDN and FVKESK. V was trimmed by 4 bases and J by 9 bases, leaving 13 bases between them. The CDR3 nucleotides read TGTGCCAGCAGCCTAGGGGGATTAGCTTCACCCCTCCACTTT. Protein sequence: CASSLGGLASPLHF.

In DNA form, the CDR3 reads TGTGCCAGCAGCCTACAAGAGACCCAGTACTTC. Residues: CASSLQETQYF. The chain links TRBV7-2 to TRBJ2-5; D remains ambiguous. Trimming removed 5 bases from V and 2 bases from J, with 3 bases in between. In germline, CDR1 is SGHTA, CDR2 FQGNSA. The CDR3 loop spans 11 amino acids.

The chain is built from TRBV5-1 and TRBJ1-2; a weak D match, TRBD1 (5 bases). CDR3 length equals 15 residues. The V gene lost 3 bases and the J gene lost 0 bases, with 12 bases spanning the gap. Germline V gene sequence: CDR1 SGHRS, CDR2 YFSETQ. In nucleotides, the CDR3 is TGCGCCAGCAGCTCTTACTCACAGGCTAACTATGGCTACACCTTC. This codes for CASSSYSQANYGYTF. The full variable domain, its missing parts supplied by reference TRBV5-1 and TRBJ1-2, is KAGVTQTPRYLIKTRGQQVTLSCSPISGHRSVSWYQQTPGQGLQFLFEYFSETQRNKGNFPGRFSGRQFSNSRSEMNVSTLELGDSALYLCASSSYSQANYGYTFGSGTRLTVV.

V and J are TRBV14 and TRBJ2-1; D gene ambiguous. The CDR3 totals 15 residues. Germline CDR1 SGHDN, CDR2 FVKESK. The V and J ends lost 4 bases and 0 bases respectively, with 10 bases between them. Here the CDR3 reads CASSRLQSSYNEQFF. The CDR3 nucleotides read TGTGCCAGCAGCCGACTGCAAAGCTCCTACAATGAGCAGTTCTTC.

This clone was picked up one time. The chain is built from TRBV4-2 and TRBJ1-2, with a tentative D call TRBD1 (5 bases). The CDR3 runs to 14 residues. Germline CDR1 reads LGHNA; CDR2 reads YNFKEQ. The ends were cut back, 0 bases at V and 7 bases at J, with 12 bases in the middle. The CDR3 sequence: CASSQDPGGAGYTF. The CDR3 nucleotides read TGTGCCAGCAGCCAAGATCCGGGGGGAGCTGGCTACACCTTC.

The chain has TRBV20-1 and TRBJ2-5; D may be TRBD2 (6 bases). The CDR3 has 11 amino acids. V gave up 5 bases and J gave up 5 bases, with 9 bases separating them. The V gene's germline CDR1 is DFQATT and CDR2 SNEGSKA (reference sequence). The CDR3 loop reads CSAEAGETQYF. DNA of the CDR3: TGCAGTGCTGAGGCGGGGGAGACCCAGTACTTC.

This chain uses TRBV28 with TRBJ2-1; D is uncertain. Trimming shortened V by 5 bases and J by 6 bases, and 20 bases separated the two germline ends. Germline V gene sequence: CDR1 MDHEN, CDR2 SYDVKM. CDR3 length: 16 amino acids. CDR3 loop: CASSIYMVTDRNEQFF. The CDR3 nucleotides are TGTGCCAGCAGTATTTATATGGTTACTGATCGCAATGAGCAGTTCTTC.

This chain links TRBV19 with TRBJ2-6; D is unclear. This CDR3 spans 16 amino acids. V lost 10 bases and J 0 bases, leaving 16 bases between the germline ends. Germline CDR1 and CDR2: LNHDA and SQIVND (reference sequence). The CDR3 loop reads CATLQISSSGANVLTF. As DNA, the CDR3 is TGTGCCACCCTACAGATCTCAAGCTCTGGGGCCAACGTCCTGACTTTC.

The genes are TRBV18 and TRBJ2-7, with TRBD1 identical over 11 bases. The germline V gene encodes CDR1 KGHSH and CDR2 LQKENI. The CDR3 runs 16 residues. V was clipped by 6 bases and J by 3 bases; unmatched bases: 10. The CDR3 loop is CASSPTRTGGGYEQYF. CDR3 nucleotide sequence: TGTGCCAGCTCCCCAACCCGGACAGGGGGCGGCTACGAGCAGTACTTC. The full variable domain, with the rest looked up from reference TRBV18 and TRBJ2-7, is NAGVMQNPRHLVRRRGQEARLRCSPMKGHSHVYWYRQLPEEGLKFMVYLQKENIIDESGMPKERFSAEFPKEGPSILRIQQVVRGDSAAYFCASSPTRTGGGYEQYFGPGTRLTVT.

J is TRBJ1-6 and V is TRBV6-6; 8 positions agree with TRBD1. CDR1 MNHNY and CDR2 SVGAGI come from the germline V gene (reference sequence). V dropped 10 bases and J dropped 8; count of bases not matched to a gene: 7. The CDR3 consists of 13 residues. CDR3 amino acids: CATLQGVYSPLHF. DNA of the CDR3: TGTGCCACCCTACAGGGGGTTTATTCACCCCTCCACTTT.

J is TRBJ1-5 and V is TRBV12-3 or TRBV12-4; 7 bases line up with TRBD1. There are 13 residues in the CDR3. Trimming removed 4 bases from V and 12 bases from J; junction bases left unmatched: 9. The CDR3 reads CASSSTPGDSQHF. CDR3 sequence (DNA): TGTGCCAGCAGTTCAACACCGGGGGACAGCCAGCATTTT.

This chain links TRBV5-4 with TRBJ1-2; possible D gene TRBD1, 6 bases. CDR1 is SGHNT and CDR2 is YYREEE in the germline V gene (reference sequence). This CDR3 is 14 amino acids long. V lost 0 bases to trimming and J lost 4 bases, with 10 bases between them. The CDR3 protein is CASSLDRVPYGYTF. The CDR3 nucleotides are TGTGCCAGCAGCTTGGACAGGGTTCCCTATGGCTACACCTTC.

The J gene is TRBJ1-1, the V gene TRBV18, with a tentative D call TRBD1 (6 bases). V was pared by 6 bases and J by 3 bases, with 17 bases between. Germline loops: CDR1 KGHSH, CDR2 LQKENI. CDR3 size: 15 residues. The CDR3: CASSLGGGRDTEAFF. DNA of the CDR3: TGTGCCAGCTCTCTCGGGGGGGGCAGGGACACTGAAGCTTTCTTT.

The chain employs TRBV12-5 and TRBJ1-1; possibly TRBD1 for D (5 bases). V lost 4 bases to trimming and J lost 4 bases, with 22 bases between them. Germline V CDR1 and CDR2: LGHNT, FRNRAP. CDR3 length equals 17 residues. This chain's CDR3 is CASGSNRDSYNSTEAFF. The CDR3 bases are TGTGCTAGTGGTTCAAATCGCGACAGCTATAACAGCACTGAAGCTTTCTTT. Looking up the rest from reference TRBV12-5 and TRBJ1-1 gives the full variable domain: DARVTQTPRHKVTEMGQEVTMRCQPILGHNTVFWYRQTMMQGLELLAYFRNRAPLDDSGMPKDRFSAEMPDATLATLKIQPSEPRDSAVYFCASGSNRDSYNSTEAFFGQGTRLTVV.

The chain joins TRBV12-3 or TRBV12-4 to TRBJ1-1; D might be TRBD1 (5 bases). CDR3 length equals 13 residues. V lost 2 bases, J lost 5 bases, and 9 bases lay in between. DNA of the CDR3: TGTGCCAGCAGTTTATGGGGGGTTACTGAAGCTTTCTTT. Its translation is CASSLWGVTEAFF.

The chain links TRBV2 to TRBJ2-3, with D tentatively TRBD2 (6 bases). The V end lost 3 bases, the J end lost 6 bases, and 10 bases lay between the germline ends. CDR1 and CDR2 (germline): SNHLY, FYNNEI. CDR3 length: 13 amino acids. CDR3 in amino acids: CASSEGTGDTQYF. In nucleotides, the CDR3 is TGTGCCAGCAGTGAGGGGACTGGGGATACGCAGTATTTT.

The genes are TRBV5-1 and TRBJ2-5; TRBD2 matches 7 bases. The length of the CDR3 is 16 residues. Germline CDR1 reads SGHRS; CDR2 reads YFSETQ. J was trimmed by 5 bases and V by 4 bases; bases with no gene match: 14. The CDR3 DNA is TGCGCCAGCAGCGCGGGGTTTGCGGCGGGAGTGGAGACCCAGTACTTC. The encoded protein is CASSAGFAAGVETQYF. Complete variable domain (other parts from reference TRBV5-1 and TRBJ2-5): KAGVTQTPRYLIKTRGQQVTLSCSPISGHRSVSWYQQTPGQGLQFLFEYFSETQRNKGNFPGRFSGRQFSNSRSEMNVSTLELGDSALYLCASSAGFAAGVETQYFGPGTRLLVL.

V and J are TRBV6-5 and TRBJ2-2, with unresolved D. Per the germline V gene, CDR1 is MNHEY and CDR2 is SVGAGI. The CDR3 consists of 13 residues. V lost 7 bases to trimming and J lost 1 base, with 7 bases between them. Here the CDR3 reads CASKEQNTGELFF. CDR3 nucleotide sequence: TGTGCCAGCAAGGAGCAGAACACCGGGGAGCTGTTTTTT.

V is TRBV9 and J is TRBJ2-1, with 11 bases identical to TRBD2. CDR1 and CDR2 from the germline V gene are SGDLS and YYNGEE. The CDR3 consists of 17 residues. Trimming took 0 bases from V and 5 from J; bases not matched to a gene: 7. The CDR3 nucleotides read TGTGCCAGCAGCGTAGAACGAGGGACTAGCGGACACAATGAGCAGTTCTTC. Its translation is CASSVERGTSGHNEQFF.

Note on this clone: Other DNA sequences in this sample translate to the same CDR3. The V gene is TRBV7-2, the J gene TRBJ1-2; weak D call: TRBD1 (6 bases). V dropped 6 bases and J dropped 4 bases, with 12 bases sitting between them. The germline V gene encodes CDR1 SGHTA and CDR2 FQGNSA. The CDR3 totals 13 residues. The CDR3 DNA reads as TGTGCCAGCAGTTTGGGAGGGGGCTATGGCTACACCTTC. Translated: CASSLGGGYGYTF. The variable domain in full, completed from reference TRBV7-2 and TRBJ1-2, reads GAGVSQSPSNKVTEKGKDVELRCDPISGHTALYWYRQSLGQGLEFLIYFQGNSAPDKSGLPSDRFSAERTGGSVSTLTIQRTQQEDSAVYLCASSLGGGYGYTFGSGTRLTVV.